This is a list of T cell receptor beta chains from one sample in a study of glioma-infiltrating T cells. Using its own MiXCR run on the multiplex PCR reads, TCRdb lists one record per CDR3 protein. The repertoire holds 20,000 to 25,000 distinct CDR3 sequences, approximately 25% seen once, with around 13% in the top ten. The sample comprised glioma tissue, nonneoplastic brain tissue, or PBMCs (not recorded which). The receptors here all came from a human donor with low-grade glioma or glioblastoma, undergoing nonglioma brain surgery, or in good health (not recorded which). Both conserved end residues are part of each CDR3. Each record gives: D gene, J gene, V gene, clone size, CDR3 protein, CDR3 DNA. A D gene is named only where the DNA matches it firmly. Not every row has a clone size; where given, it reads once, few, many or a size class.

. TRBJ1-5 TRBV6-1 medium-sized CASRSGQRNQPQHF TGTGCCAGCAGATCTGGACAACGTAATCAGCCCCAGCATTTT
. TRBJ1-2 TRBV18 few CASSPPNLGNYGYTF TGTGCCAGCTCACCACCAAATCTAGGGAACTATGGCTACACCTTC
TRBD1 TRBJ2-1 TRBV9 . CASSPMRAGGNEQFF TGTGCCAGCAGCCCCATGAGGGCAGGGGGCAATGAGCAGTTCTTC
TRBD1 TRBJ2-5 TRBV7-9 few CASSLGQTYQETQYF TGTGCCAGCAGCTTGGGACAGACGTACCAAGAGACCCAGTACTTC
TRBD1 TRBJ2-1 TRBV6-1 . CASSQTGAKVEQFF TGTGCCAGCAGCCAGACAGGGGCCAAGGTTGAGCAGTTCTTC
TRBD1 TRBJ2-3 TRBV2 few CASLGQYNTDTQYF TGTGCCAGCCTGGGACAGTATAACACAGATACGCAGTATTTT
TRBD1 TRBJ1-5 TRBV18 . CASSLRTGWDQPQHF TGTGCCAGCTCACTCAGGACAGGGTGGGATCAGCCCCAGCATTTT
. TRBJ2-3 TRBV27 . CASSPVLIPLITDTQYF TGTGCCAGCAGTCCCGTCTTGATCCCGCTGATCACAGATACTCAGTATTTT
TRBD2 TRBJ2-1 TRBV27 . CASRRLAGGAYNEQFF TGTGCCAGCAGAAGACTAGCGGGGGGAGCATACAATGAGCAGTTCTTC
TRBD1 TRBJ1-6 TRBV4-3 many CASSRIPGTGRSPLHF TGCGCCAGCAGCCGGATTCCCGGGACAGGGCGTTCACCCCTCCACTTT
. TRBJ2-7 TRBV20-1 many CSARRPDNSYEQYF TGCAGTGCTCGAAGACCGGATAACTCCTACGAGCAGTACTTC
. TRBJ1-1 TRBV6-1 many CASRPRTNTEAFF TGTGCCAGCAGACCAAGGACAAACACTGAAGCTTTCTTT
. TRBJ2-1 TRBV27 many CASSLRSSYNEQFF TGTGCCAGCAGTTTGAGGAGCTCCTACAATGAGCAGTTCTTC
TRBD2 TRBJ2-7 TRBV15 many CATSRTAGLAGGYEQYF TGTGCCACCAGCAGGACGGCGGGACTAGCGGGAGGCTACGAGCAGTACTTC
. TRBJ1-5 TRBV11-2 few CASSFDGGGQPQHF TGTGCCAGCAGCTTCGACGGGGGAGGTCAGCCCCAGCATTTT
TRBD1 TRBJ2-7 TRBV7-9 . CASSLAGTGGKTGEQYF TGTGCCAGCAGCTTAGCGGGGACAGGGGGAAAGACGGGCGAGCAGTACTTC
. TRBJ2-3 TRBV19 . CASSTTGLADTQYF TGTGCCAGTAGTACCACAGGTTTAGCAGATACGCAGTATTTT
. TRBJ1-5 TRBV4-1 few CASSEGKNSNQPQHF TGCGCCAGCAGCGAGGGGAAGAATAGCAATCAGCCCCAGCATTTT
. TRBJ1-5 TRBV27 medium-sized CASSLKGEQPQHF TGTGCCAGCAGTTTGAAAGGGGAGCAGCCCCAGCATTTT
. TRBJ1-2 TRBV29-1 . CSVANDPGNGYTF TGCAGCGTTGCAAATGATCCAGGGAATGGCTACACCTTC
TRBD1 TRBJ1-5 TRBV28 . CASSQTGENQPQHF TGTGCCAGCAGTCAGACAGGGGAAAATCAGCCCCAGCATTTT
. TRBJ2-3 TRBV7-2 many CASSSRTDTQYF TGTGCCAGCAGCTCTCGCACAGATACGCAGTATTTT
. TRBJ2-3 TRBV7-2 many CASSWAGGGTDTQYF TGTGCCAGCAGCTGGGCAGGGGGGGGTACAGATACGCAGTATTTT
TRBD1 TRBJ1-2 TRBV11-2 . CASSFALTGNYNYTF TGTGCCAGCAGCTTCGCCCTGACAGGGAACTATAACTACACCTTC
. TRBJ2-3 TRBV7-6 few CASSLGPLASTDTQYF TGTGCCAGCAGCTTGGGTCCGCTTGCTAGCACAGATACGCAGTATTTT
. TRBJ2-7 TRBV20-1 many CSARQTGTGYEQYF TGCAGTGCTAGACAAACCGGGACTGGCTACGAGCAGTACTTC
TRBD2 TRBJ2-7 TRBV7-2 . CASSRRTSGVSSYEQYF TGTGCCAGCAGCCGGCGGACTAGCGGGGTTAGCTCCTACGAGCAGTACTTC
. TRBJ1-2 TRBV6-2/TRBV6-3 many CASSYWGRGYGYTF TGTGCCAGCAGTTACTGGGGGCGCGGCTATGGCTACACCTTC
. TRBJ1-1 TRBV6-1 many CASTPGGARTFF TGTGCCAGCACTCCAGGCGGGGCGCGAACTTTCTTT
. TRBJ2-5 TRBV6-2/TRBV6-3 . CASSYAEFQETQYF TGTGCTAGCAGTTATGCGGAGTTCCAAGAGACACAGTACTTC
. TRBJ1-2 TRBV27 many CASSLGFRQGGNYGYTF TGTGCCAGCAGTTTAGGGTTTCGGCAGGGAGGGAACTATGGCTACACCTTC
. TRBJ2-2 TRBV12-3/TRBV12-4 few CASSLRGGELFF TGTGCCAGCAGTTTAAGGGGTGGGGAGCTGTTTTTT
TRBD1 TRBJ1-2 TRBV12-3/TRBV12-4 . CASRETGSYGYTF TGTGCCAGCAGGGAGACAGGGAGCTATGGCTACACCTTC
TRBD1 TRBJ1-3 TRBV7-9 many CASNFRDSSGNTIYF TGTGCCAGCAACTTCCGGGACAGCTCTGGAAACACCATATATTTT
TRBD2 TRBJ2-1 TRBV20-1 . CSARDGGGAYEQFF TGCAGTGCTAGAGATGGCGGGGGGGCTTATGAGCAGTTCTTC
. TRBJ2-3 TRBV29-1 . CSADRATEQYF TGCAGCGCCGACCGGGCTACAGAGCAGTATTTT
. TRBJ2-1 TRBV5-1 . CASSLGGSTEQFF TGCGCCAGCAGCTTGGGTGGCTCCACTGAGCAGTTCTTC
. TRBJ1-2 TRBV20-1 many CSARETGRGRDYGYTF TGCAGTGCTAGAGAAACTGGGCGTGGCAGGGACTATGGCTACACCTTC
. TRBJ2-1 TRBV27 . CASSLGTSYNEQFF TGTGCCAGCAGTCTCGGGACCTCCTACAATGAGCAGTTCTTC
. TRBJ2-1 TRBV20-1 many CSASPKIGQSNEQFF TGCAGTGCTTCTCCAAAAATAGGACAGTCCAATGAGCAGTTCTTC
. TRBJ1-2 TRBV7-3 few CASSPGEGTYGYTF TGTGCCAGCAGCCCGGGCGAGGGGACCTATGGCTACACCTTC
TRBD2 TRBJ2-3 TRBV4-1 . CASSQDPASGGQRGRPDTQYF TGCGCCAGCAGCCAAGATCCGGCTAGCGGGGGCCAGAGGGGTCGTCCAGATACGCAGTATTTT
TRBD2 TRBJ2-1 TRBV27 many CASSWRGDYEQFF TGTGCCAGCAGCTGGCGGGGGGATTATGAGCAGTTCTTC
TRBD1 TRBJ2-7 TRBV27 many CASSLTGQLYYEQYF TGTGCCAGCAGTCTAACGGGACAGCTCTACTACGAGCAGTACTTC
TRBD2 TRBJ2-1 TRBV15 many CATSLLAGSLREQFF TGTGCCACCAGCCTTCTAGCGGGGAGCCTCAGGGAGCAGTTCTTC
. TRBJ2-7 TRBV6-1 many CASRKELGAAYEQYF TGTGCCAGCAGGAAAGAGCTAGGGGCAGCATACGAGCAGTACTTC
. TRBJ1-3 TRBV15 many CATSREMRVSGNTIYF TGTGCCACCAGCAGAGAGATGCGGGTCTCTGGAAACACCATATATTTT